One and the same sample provided the 9 T cell receptor beta chains below, sequenced in a study of blood T cell repertoires in COVID-19. The data were produced by immunoSEQ multiplex PCR, yet TCRdb's version contains in-frame clones alone and is incomplete. The table lists a few hundred thousand clones, 80% to 85% of them singletons. Sequencing used peripheral blood. Source of these receptors: a woman aged 55-69 years who had recovered from COVID-19.

The chain uses TRBV18 and TRBJ1-3; D is unclear. CDR1 and CDR2 from the germline V gene are KGHSH and LQKENI. This CDR3 comprises 16 residues. Trimming left V 0 bases short and J 1 base short, with 10 bases between. The CDR3 loop is CASSPPGEGSGNTIYF. Here the CDR3 DNA reads TGTGCCAGCTCACCACCCGGGGAAGGTTCTGGAAACACCATATATTTT.

This chain joins TRBV19 and TRBJ1-1, with TRBD1 as a possible D gene (6 bases). Germline CDR1 is LNHDA and CDR2 is SQIVND (reference sequence). This CDR3 contains 14 residues. V lost 6 bases, J lost 0 bases, and 11 bases lay in between. The CDR3: CASRPGHLNTEAFF. The CDR3 nucleotides are TGTGCCAGTAGACCGGGACATCTGAACACTGAAGCTTTCTTT.

The gene calls are TRBV19 and TRBJ2-1; 7 bases agree with TRBD2. After removal of 4 bases from V and 8 bases from J, the junction contained 11 bases not matched to a gene. This CDR3 comprises 15 residues. The germline CDR1 and CDR2 sequences are LNHDA and SQIVND (reference sequence). CDR3 residues: CASSSLADGLDEQFF. CDR3 sequence (DNA): TGTGCCAGTAGTAGTCTAGCGGATGGGTTGGATGAGCAGTTCTTC.

The V gene is TRBV19, the J gene TRBJ2-5; 8 bases match TRBD2. Germline V gene sequence: CDR1 LNHDA, CDR2 SQIVND (reference sequence). Trimming removed 4 bases from V and 4 bases from J; junction bases left unmatched: 11. The CDR3 has 16 amino acids. The DNA for the CDR3 is TGTGCCAGTAGTACCTCCCGGCGGGGGGCGGGAGAGACCCAGTACTTC. Translating it yields CASSTSRRGAGETQYF.

This clone occurred once. This chain uses TRBV18 with TRBJ2-7; TRBD1 aligns across 9 bases. The ends lost 0 bases at V and 6 bases at J; junction bases unmatched: 6. Germline assignment: CDR1 KGHSH and CDR2 LQKENI. The CDR3 is 15 residues long. CDR3 residues: CASSPPGTGPREQYF. The CDR3 DNA reads as TGTGCCAGCTCACCACCCGGGACAGGGCCCCGCGAGCAGTACTTC.

The rearrangement joins TRBV5-1 to TRBJ2-3; TRBD2 is a possible D gene (6 bases). The CDR3 is 16 residues long. The germline gives CDR1 SGHRS, CDR2 YFSETQ. V was trimmed by 0 bases and J by 1 base, leaving 12 bases between them. The CDR3: CASSLDQGGGTDTQYF. The DNA of the CDR3 is TGCGCCAGCAGCTTGGATCAGGGAGGAGGCACAGATACGCAGTATTTT. Variable domain in full (rest from reference TRBV5-1 and TRBJ2-3): KAGVTQTPRYLIKTRGQQVTLSCSPISGHRSVSWYQQTPGQGLQFLFEYFSETQRNKGNFPGRFSGRQFSNSRSEMNVSTLELGDSALYLCASSLDQGGGTDTQYFGPGTRLTVL.

The gene calls are TRBV30 and TRBJ2-3, with D perhaps TRBD2 (5 bases). The length of the CDR3 is 12 residues. The V end was cut by 0 bases, the J end by 6 bases, with 7 bases between. The germline CDR1 and CDR2 sequences are GTSNPN and SVGIG (reference sequence). CDR3 in amino acids: CAWSVPGDTQYF. DNA for the CDR3: TGTGCCTGGAGTGTGCCGGGGGATACGCAGTATTTT.

This chain uses TRBV29-1 with TRBJ2-2; tentatively, D is TRBD1 or TRBD2 (7 bases each). Germline CDR1 and CDR2: SQVTM and ANQGSEA. V lost 7 bases and J lost 3, with 15 bases in between. The CDR3 spans 14 residues. The CDR3 region is CSGGGGVDTGELFF. The DNA for the CDR3 is TGCAGCGGGGGAGGGGGCGTGGACACCGGGGAGCTGTTTTTT.

The sample holds many counts of this clone. The chain is built from TRBV10-1 and TRBJ1-6; D is unclear. The CDR3 runs 13 residues. Germline V gene sequence: CDR1 WNHNN, CDR2 SYGVQD (reference sequence). The V gene lost 0 bases and the J gene lost 8 bases, with 5 bases spanning the gap. Here the CDR3 reads CASSESRYSPLHF. CDR3 DNA: TGCGCCAGCAGTGAGTCCAGGTATTCACCCCTCCACTTT.